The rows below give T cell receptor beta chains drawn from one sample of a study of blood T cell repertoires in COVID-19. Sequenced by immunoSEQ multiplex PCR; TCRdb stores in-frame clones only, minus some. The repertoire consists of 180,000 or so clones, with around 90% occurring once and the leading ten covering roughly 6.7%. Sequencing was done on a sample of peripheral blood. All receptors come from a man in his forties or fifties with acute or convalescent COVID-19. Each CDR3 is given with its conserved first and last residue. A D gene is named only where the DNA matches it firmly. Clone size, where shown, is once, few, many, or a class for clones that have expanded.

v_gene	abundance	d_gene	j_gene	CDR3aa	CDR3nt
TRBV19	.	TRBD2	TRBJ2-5	CASKDGGAEETQYF	TGTGCCAGTAAAGACGGGGGGGCCGAAGAGACCCAGTACTTC
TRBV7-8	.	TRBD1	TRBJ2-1	CASSTTGTGSGNEQFF	TGTGCCAGCAGCACAACCGGGACAGGGTCTGGCAATGAGCAGTTCTTC
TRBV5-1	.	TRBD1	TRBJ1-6	CASSQGQGRIPLHF	TGCGCCAGCAGCCAAGGACAGGGACGGATCCCCCTCCACTTT
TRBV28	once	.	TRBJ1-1	CASSLRGLNTEAFF	TGTGCCAGCAGTTTAAGGGGATTGAACACTGAAGCTTTCTTT
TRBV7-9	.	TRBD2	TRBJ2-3	CASSPPAGGGAVTQYF	TGTGCCAGCAGCCCTCCTGCGGGGGGGGGCGCCGTTACGCAGTATTTT
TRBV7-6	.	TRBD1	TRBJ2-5	CASSLNRQGAWETQYF	TGTGCCAGCAGCTTAAACCGACAGGGGGCATGGGAGACCCAGTACTTC
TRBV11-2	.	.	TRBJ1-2	CASSLDPRVYGYTF	TGTGCCAGCAGCTTAGATCCGAGGGTCTATGGCTACACCTTC
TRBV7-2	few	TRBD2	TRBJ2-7	CASSLRLAGYEQYF	TGTGCCAGCAGCTTAAGACTAGCGGGCTACGAGCAGTACTTC
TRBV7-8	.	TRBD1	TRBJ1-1	CASSQDRAFNTEAFF	TGTGCCAGCAGCCAGGACAGGGCTTTTAACACTGAAGCTTTCTTT
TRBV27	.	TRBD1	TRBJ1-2	CASSIYDRGIYGYTF	TGTGCCAGCAGTATCTACGACAGGGGCATCTATGGCTACACCTTC
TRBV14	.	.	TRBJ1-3	CASSQTPGLAGNTIYF	TGTGCCAGCAGCCAAACCCCAGGATTAGCTGGAAACACCATATATTTT
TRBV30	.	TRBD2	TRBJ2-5	CAWSSGLAGLETQYF	TGTGCCTGGAGTTCAGGACTAGCGGGGCTGGAGACCCAGTACTTC
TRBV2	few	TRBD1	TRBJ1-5	CASAQGAASQPQHF	TGTGCCAGTGCACAGGGGGCGGCTTCTCAGCCCCAGCATTTT
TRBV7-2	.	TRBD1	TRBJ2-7	CASSLVDRGWAGEQYF	TGTGCCAGCAGCTTAGTGGACAGGGGGTGGGCCGGCGAGCAGTACTTC
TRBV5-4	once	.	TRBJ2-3	CASSLAKTASTDTQYF	TGTGCCAGCAGCTTGGCCAAGACTGCTAGCACAGATACGCAGTATTTT
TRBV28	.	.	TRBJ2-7	CASRSPGTSSLGEQYF	TGTGCCAGCAGGTCCCCAGGGACATCCTCTCTAGGGGAGCAGTACTTC
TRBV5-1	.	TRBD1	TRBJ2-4	CASSPRTGGVETKNIQYF	TGCGCCAGCAGCCCTAGGACAGGGGGAGTCGAGACCAAAAACATTCAGTACTTC
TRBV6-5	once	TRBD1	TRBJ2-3	CASRVDRGTDTQYF	TGTGCCAGCAGGGTGGACAGGGGCACAGATACGCAGTATTTT
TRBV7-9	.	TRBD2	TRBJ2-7	CASSLVTLAGVAYEQYF	TGTGCCAGCAGCTTAGTAACGTTAGCGGGGGTAGCCTACGAGCAGTACTTC
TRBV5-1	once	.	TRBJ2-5	CASSLVGGAGETQYF	TGCGCCAGCAGCTTGGTAGGGGGCGCGGGGGAGACCCAGTACTTC
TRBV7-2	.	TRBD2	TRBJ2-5	CASSPQRGRQETQYF	TGTGCCAGCAGCCCACAGCGGGGGCGGCAAGAGACCCAGTACTTC
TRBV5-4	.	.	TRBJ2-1	CASSPLNSYNEQFF	TGTGCCAGCAGCCCCCTTAACTCCTACAATGAGCAGTTCTTC
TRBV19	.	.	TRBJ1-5	CASSIETRPQHF	TGTGCCAGTAGTATTGAGACTCGGCCCCAGCATTTT
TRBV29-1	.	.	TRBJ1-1	CSVGIAGGMNTEAFF	TGCAGCGTTGGTATCGCAGGCGGGATGAACACTGAAGCTTTCTTT
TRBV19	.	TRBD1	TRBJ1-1	CASWTGRMNTEAFF	TGTGCCAGCTGGACAGGGCGGATGAACACTGAAGCTTTCTTT
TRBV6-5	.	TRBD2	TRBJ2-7	CATRRGSGRDYEQYF	TGTGCCACCCGACGGGGTAGCGGGAGAGACTACGAGCAGTACTTC
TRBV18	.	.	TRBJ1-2	CASSPDRNYGYTF	TGTGCCAGCTCGCCGGACAGAAACTATGGCTACACCTTC
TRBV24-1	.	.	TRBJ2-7	CATSAGGGQGTYEQYF	TGTGCCACCAGTGCGGGGGGAGGACAGGGCACCTACGAGCAGTACTTC
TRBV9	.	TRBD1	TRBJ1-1	CASSPGTGALMGEAFF	TGTGCCAGCAGCCCGGGGACAGGGGCTTTGATGGGCGAAGCTTTCTTT
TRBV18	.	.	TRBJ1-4	CASRARGTTNEKLFF	TGTGCCAGCAGGGCCAGGGGTACAACTAATGAAAAACTGTTTTTT
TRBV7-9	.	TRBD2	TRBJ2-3	CASSPLAGGRADTQYF	TGTGCCAGCAGCCCACTAGCGGGGGGCCGCGCAGATACGCAGTATTTT
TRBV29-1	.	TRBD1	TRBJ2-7	CSVEDATRGIDEQYF	TGCAGCGTTGAAGACGCCACCAGGGGGATCGACGAGCAGTACTTC
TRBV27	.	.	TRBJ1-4	CASRAATNEKLFF	TGTGCCAGCAGGGCCGCAACTAATGAAAAACTGTTTTTT
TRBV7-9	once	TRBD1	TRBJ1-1	CASSLGQGVWENTEAFF	TGTGCCAGCAGCCTGGGACAGGGAGTTTGGGAGAACACTGAAGCTTTCTTT
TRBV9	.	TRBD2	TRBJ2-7	CASSAGLAGAHEQYF	TGTGCCAGCAGCGCTGGACTAGCGGGGGCCCACGAGCAGTACTTC
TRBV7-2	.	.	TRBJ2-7	CASSFNQRGEQYF	TGTGCCAGCAGCTTCAACCAAAGAGGGGAGCAGTACTTC
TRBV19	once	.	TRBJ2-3	CASSPIRGGPPDTQYF	TGTGCCAGTAGTCCCATTAGGGGGGGCCCCCCAGATACGCAGTATTTT
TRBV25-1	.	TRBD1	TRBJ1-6	CASRRSGGRNSPLHF	TGTGCCAGCAGACGCTCAGGGGGTAGGAATTCACCCCTCCACTTT
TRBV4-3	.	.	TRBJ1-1	CASSQDFRDTEAFF	TGCGCCAGCAGCCAAGACTTCAGGGATACTGAAGCTTTCTTT
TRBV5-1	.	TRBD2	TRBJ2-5	CASSSYGLAGETQYF	TGCGCCAGCAGCTCATATGGACTAGCGGGAGAGACCCAGTACTTC
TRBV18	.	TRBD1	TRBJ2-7	CASSLYRGLYEQYF	TGTGCCAGCTCACTTTACAGGGGGCTGTACGAGCAGTACTTC
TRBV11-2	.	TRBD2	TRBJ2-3	CASSRLAGERTDTQYF	TGTGCCAGCAGCCGACTAGCGGGGGAACGCACAGATACGCAGTATTTT
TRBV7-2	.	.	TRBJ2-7	CASSSRQEQYF	TGTGCCAGCAGCTCTCGACAGGAGCAGTACTTC